Shown below are 20 T cell receptor beta chains from a single sample sequenced in a study of Graves' ophthalmopathy and Graves' hyperthyroidism. Scientists amplified the TCR beta CDR3 regions from RNA transcripts. HTBI-primed RT-PCR formed the first round, and a multiplex PCR formed the second. TCRdb itself ran the multiplex PCR reads through MiXCR, one entry per CDR3 protein. The sample contains about 410,000 distinct CDR3 sequences, around 19% of which appear only once. The material sequenced was peripheral blood. These receptors all come from a woman between 18 and 29 years old with Graves' ophthalmopathy.

In its sample, this clonotype was seen many times. V usage is TRBV10-3 and J usage is TRBJ2-2; D is possibly TRBD1 (5 bases). V shed 10 bases and J shed 6 bases, with 21 bases lying between them. Germline lookup yields CDR1 ENHRY and CDR2 SYGVKD. This CDR3 contains 15 residues. As DNA, the CDR3 is TGTGCCAACTCCCAGGGTGTTCTAGAGGCCGGGGAGCTGTTTTTT. It codes for CANSQGVLEAGELFF.

This clonotype came up many times. The V call is TRBV9, the J call TRBJ1-1; D gene uncertain. CDR1 and CDR2 (germline): SGDLS, YYNGEE. CDR3 length: 15 amino acids. V shed 3 bases and J shed 0 bases, with 12 bases lying between them. The CDR3 region is CASSGGGSLNTEAFF. DNA of the CDR3: TGTGCCAGCAGCGGAGGAGGGTCTTTGAACACTGAAGCTTTCTTT. The entire variable domain, with the rest obtained from reference TRBV9 and TRBJ1-1, is as follows: DSGVTQTPKHLITATGQRVTLRCSPRSGDLSVYWYQQSLDQGLQFLIQYYNGEERAKGNILERFSAQQFPDLHSELNLSSLELGDSALYFCASSGGGSLNTEAFFGQGTRLTVV.

The CDR3 coding sequence is TGCGCCAGCAGCTGGATCATGGTTGGGGCCAACGTCCTGACTTTC. It encodes CASSWIMVGANVLTF. The chain links TRBV5-1 to TRBJ2-6; D unclear. Germline assignment: CDR1 SGHRS and CDR2 YFSETQ. This CDR3 spans 15 amino acids. The V gene lost 3 bases and the J gene lost 3 bases, with 10 bases spanning the gap.

V and J are TRBV28 and TRBJ1-3; 9 nucleotides agree with TRBD1. The J segment lost 1 base and the V segment lost 4 bases, leaving 11 bases of the junction unmatched. The germline V gene encodes CDR1 MDHEN and CDR2 SYDVKM. This CDR3 has 18 amino acids. The CDR3 loop is CASSSPGQGLLSGNTIYF. The CDR3 bases are TGTGCCAGCAGTTCTCCGGGACAGGGACTTTTGTCTGGAAACACCATATATTTT.

The V gene is TRBV6-1, the J gene TRBJ2-5; the match to TRBD1 covers 11 bases. CDR3 length: 16 amino acids. Germline CDR1 reads MNHNS; CDR2 reads SASEGT. After removal of 5 bases from V and 4 bases from J, the junction contained 9 bases not matched to a gene. CDR3 bases: TGTGCCAGCAGTCGTCGGACAGGGGGCGAATTAGAGACCCAGTACTTC. Protein sequence: CASSRRTGGELETQYF.

This clonotype was counted at least ten times. The gene calls are TRBV15 and TRBJ1-2; no clear D gene. Germline assignment: CDR1 LNHNV and CDR2 YYDKDF (reference sequence). This CDR3 has 11 residues. Between the trimmed V and J ends, which lost 3 bases and 8 bases, there was a span of 7 bases. The CDR3 DNA follows: TGTGCCACCAGCAGGCCATTCGGCTACACCTTC. Amino acid sequence: CATSRPFGYTF.

As for this clonotype: A read error may be the cause here, since a much bigger clone is one base away. The J gene is TRBJ2-5, the V gene TRBV30; 7 bases line up with TRBD2. Trimming took 2 bases from V and 3 from J; bases not matched to a gene: 12. CDR1 and CDR2 (germline): GTSNPN, SVGIG (reference sequence). The CDR3 covers 16 residues. The CDR3 nucleotides read TGTGCCTGGAGTTTCGCCGGGACTACCAACAAAGAGACCCAGTACTTC. Translation: CAWSFAGTTNKETQYF.

This clonotype was counted many times. The V gene is TRBV5-8, the J gene TRBJ2-7; 9 bases map to TRBD1. The CDR3 is 14 residues long. Losses at the gene ends were 4 bases for V and 3 bases for J; bases not matched to a gene: 5. Per the germline V gene, CDR1 is SGHTS and CDR2 is YDEGEE. In DNA form, the CDR3 reads TGTGCCAGCAGCAAACCGGGACAGGGCTACGAGCAGTACTTC. Translation gives CASSKPGQGYEQYF. The full variable domain, with the rest looked up from reference TRBV5-8 and TRBJ2-7, is EAGVTQSPTHLIKTRGQQATLRCSPISGHTSVYWYQQALGLGLQFLLWYDEGEERNRGNFPPRFSGRQFPNYSSELNVNALELEDSALYLCASSKPGQGYEQYFGPGTRLTVT.

The chain is built from TRBV20-1 and TRBJ2-5; no clear D gene. This CDR3 contains 13 residues. V shed 0 bases and J shed 3 bases, with 8 bases lying between them. Germline assignment: CDR1 DFQATT and CDR2 SNEGSKA (reference sequence). CDR3 region: CSARDWRKETQYF. Written as DNA, the CDR3 is TGCAGTGCTAGAGATTGGAGAAAAGAGACCCAGTACTTC.

This clonotype was found many times. The genes are TRBV2 and TRBJ1-5; D gene unclear. This CDR3 region has 11 residues. The ends were cut back, 5 bases at V and 7 bases at J, with 6 bases in the middle. The germline V gene encodes CDR1 SNHLY and CDR2 FYNNEI. The chain's CDR3 is CASSLEQPQHF. CDR3 nucleotides: TGTGCCAGCAGTTTGGAGCAGCCCCAGCATTTT.

At least ten counts were recorded for this clonotype. The rearrangement joins TRBV28 to TRBJ2-6; D is undetermined. CDR3 length: 15 residues. V lost 3 bases and J lost 0, with 6 bases in between. Germline CDR1 MDHEN, CDR2 SYDVKM. CDR3: CASSFYSSGANVLTF. The DNA for the CDR3 is TGTGCCAGCAGTTTTTACAGCTCTGGGGCCAACGTCCTGACTTTC.

This clonotype was counted ten times or more. The chain links TRBV6-5 to TRBJ2-7, with 7 bases matching TRBD1. With 5 bases clipped from V and 3 bases from J, the junction kept 4 bases outside the gene matches. The germline V gene encodes CDR1 MNHEY and CDR2 SVGAGI. CDR3 length: 13 amino acids. The CDR3 coding sequence is TGTGCCAGCAGTCCACAGGGGATCTACGAGCAGTACTTC. It codes for CASSPQGIYEQYF.

Ten or more counts support this clonotype. V usage is TRBV11-2 and J usage is TRBJ2-2; the D gene could be TRBD1 or TRBD2 (5 bases each). CDR1 and CDR2 (germline): SGHAT, FQNNGV. V was pared by 4 bases and J by 6 bases, with 15 bases between. There are 15 residues in the CDR3. The CDR3 loop reads CASSSTNLGAGELFF. In DNA, the CDR3 is TGTGCCAGCAGCTCGACCAATTTGGGGGCCGGGGAGCTGTTTTTT.

V and J are TRBV6-5 and TRBJ1-5, with no clear D. Germline assignment: CDR1 MNHEY and CDR2 SVGAGI. This CDR3 comprises 13 residues. Trimming removed 8 bases at V and 0 bases at J, with 8 bases between. The CDR3 spells CASVGSSNQPQHF. The CDR3 bases are TGTGCCAGCGTTGGGTCTAGCAATCAGCCCCAGCATTTT.

This clonotype was seen ten or more times. The CDR3 nucleotides are TGTGCCAGCAGCTCCCCAAGTGGTCCCACCGGGGAGCTGTTTTTT. Protein: CASSSPSGPTGELFF. The rearrangement joins TRBV6-1 to TRBJ2-2, with D hard to call. The ends were cut back, 6 bases at V and 4 bases at J, with 15 bases in the middle. This CDR3 contains 15 residues. Looked up from germline, CDR1 is MNHNS and CDR2 is SASEGT.

CDR3 DNA: TGTGCCAGCAGCGCAACCGGGACAGGGGGTGCCGGCTACACCTTC. Its translation is CASSATGTGGAGYTF. The chain links TRBV7-2 to TRBJ1-2; 11 bases map to TRBD1. The CDR3 is made up of 15 amino acids. Trimming took 5 bases from V and 8 from J; bases not matched to a gene: 10. Germline CDR1 is SGHTA and CDR2 is FQGNSA.

This clonotype was observed at least ten times. The chain links TRBV15 to TRBJ2-2; D is unresolved. Per germline, CDR1 LNHNV and CDR2 YYDKDF (reference sequence). V shed 1 base and J shed 4 bases, with 4 bases lying between them. CDR3 size: 13 residues. DNA for the CDR3: TGTGCCACCAGCAGAGGGTCCACCGGGGAGCTGTTTTTT. It specifies CATSRGSTGELFF.

This clonotype was observed many times. The V call is TRBV12-3 or TRBV12-4, the J call TRBJ1-2; unclear D gene. V gave up 5 bases and J gave up 11 bases, with 18 bases separating them. This CDR3 is 13 amino acids long. The CDR3 region has the DNA TGTGCCAGCAGTCCCCCGGGGAAGATCGGTTACACCTTC. Protein sequence: CASSPPGKIGYTF.

This clonotype has at least ten counts. This chain uses TRBV6-5 with TRBJ1-6; D unresolved. The germline V gene has CDR1 MNHEY and CDR2 SVGAGI. This CDR3 contains 13 residues. Trimming stripped 0 bases from V and 9 bases from J, with 6 bases between. CDR3 residues: CASSYSSLSPLHF. CDR3 DNA: TGTGCCAGCAGTTACTCGAGCCTTTCACCCCTCCACTTT.

This clonotype was detected only a few times. The chain uses TRBV12-3 or TRBV12-4 and TRBJ2-7; D is ambiguous. Trimming shortened V by 6 bases and J by 6 bases, and 15 bases separated the two germline ends. The CDR3 has 13 amino acids. CDR3 nucleotide sequence: TGTGCCAGCAGACCACCTACCCTTTCCGAGCAGTACTTC. Its translation is CASRPPTLSEQYF.